This TCR beta chain was sequenced in a study of neurological immune-mediated disorders (dated by TCRdb to between 2018 and 2021). Broadly, across the study: Of the 35 or so multiple sclerosis patients, around 30 had relapsing-remitting MS and 3 had secondary progressive MS. The study compared peripheral blood TCR-beta repertoires of HTLV-I-associated myelopathy (HAM/TSP) patients, multiple sclerosis patients and healthy controls using UMI-based sequencing. Longitudinal samples, technical triplicates and paired sorted CD4+ and CD8+ T-cell subsets, alongside PBMC samples, were included among the approximately 110 TCR-beta libraries. The cohort included roughly 71 subjects: around 15 with HAM/TSP, some 35 with multiple sclerosis, and approximately 20 healthy controls. What the authors observed across the whole study: Phylogenetic analysis grouped repertoires from 18 of 34 MS patients into a cluster of related CDR3 sequences, suggesting a possible repertoire-level signature. Across subjects, expanded clones never shared an identical CDR3 amino acid sequence, which suggests that the TCR-beta repertoires in every group were private. The MS cluster was not associated with any clinical or MRI features, and the authors stated that larger cohorts are needed. TCR clonal expansion was highest in HAM/TSP patients and lowest in MS patients, with MS patients falling below even healthy controls.

Many counts were recorded for this clonotype. Its binding antigen is unknown. No much larger clonotype is one base removed from it; base qualities were not supplied. For unsorted PBMC libraries, 2 million PBMCs were used after storage in RNAlater at -80 degrees C until RNA extraction. The multiple sclerosis patients were enrolled in a US clinical protocol that used magnetic resonance imaging to evaluate disease progression. PBMCs were separated from peripheral blood using Ficoll-Hypaque density gradient centrifugation and then cryopreserved in liquid nitrogen. V lost 1 base and J lost 1 base; the stretch between them is 10 bases long. The CDR3 starts with the cysteine, ends with the phenylalanine, and has 15 residues. Only CDR3 DNA is held: 45 bases, read in frame from base 1. CDR1 SGHAT and CDR2 FQNNGV are derived from the germline V gene. cDNA was synthesized by template-switch 5'RACE using a primer with a 10-nucleotide random unique molecular identifier that tagged each TCR transcript. Over 170 million TCR-beta sequences, covering 15-18 subjects, were produced in each sequencing run. The RNeasy kit was used for extraction of total RNA. The KAPA Real-time Library Amplification kit was used to amplify TCR-beta VDJ regions with primers for the TCR constant region and the 5'RACE anchor. A first PCR added sample indexes and Illumina adaptors, after which a second PCR increased the library yield. After purification with Ampure beads, the TCR product of roughly 650 bp was size-selected on a 2% E-gel SizeSelection system. Before pooling, library quality was checked on a Bioanalyzer, concentration was measured with Qubit, and libraries were quantified with the Kapa Library Quantification kit. Paired-end 2 x 150 bp sequencing of the libraries was performed on an Illumina HiSeq 2500. To increase sequence diversity, roughly 24-32% phiX was spiked into each library pool. As for the authors' bioinformatics: Quality-filtered reads were processed with the UMI-based MiGEC pipeline, and over 90% of raw TCR sequences were removed by the MiGEC pipeline during error correction. IMGT germline references were used for alignment of VDJ genes, and clonotypes were defined by a unique CDR3 amino acid sequence together with V-J genes. VDJtools evaluated clonal expansion, Shannon diversity and CDR3 relatedness (CalcPairwiseDistances, ClusterSamples); CLCbio workbench built phylogenetic trees. Expanded clones were defined as having at least 8 unique UMIs, based on coefficient-of-variation modelling across technical triplicates. In-frame beta chains were kept once TCRdb had trimmed the public reads at Q25 with fastp and called clones with MiXCR. All rows with the same CDR3 protein become a single entry with the most common DNA and genes. TCRdb's processing, not the study's, gives the V and J calls here. The sample has over 60,000 distinct CDR3 sequences on record, roughly 4.5% of them singletons. The top ten constitute about 2.2% of the sample.

The TCR sequence derives from a woman aged 70-85 years with multiple sclerosis. Recombination linked TRBV11-2 to TRBJ1-1; no D segment can be confidently identified. Material for sequencing was PBMCs. The sequenced DNA is TGTGCCAGCAGCTTAGGAGTCAGCGCGAACACTGAAGCTTTCTTT. It is translated as CASSLGVSANTEAFF.